The present T cell receptor (beta chain) was sequenced within a study of cytomegalovirus exposure and HLA in healthy donors. The PCR used 60 Vbeta and 13 Jbeta primers. Generated by immunoSEQ multiplex PCR, the TCRdb table keeps only in-frame clones and is missing some. This sample has over 70,000 clones, with about 74% found just once. With respect to this clone: The target antigen is unknown.

Broader study findings: Several V segments, TRBV6-2 and TRBV6-3 among them, could not be told apart and were dropped.

The germline gives CDR1 SGDLS, CDR2 YYNGEE. With V trimmed by 6 bases and J by 7 bases, 14 bases remained unmatched. The CDR3 has 17 residues. Sequencing used PBMCs. The origin of this receptor is a human donor in good health. The J gene is TRBJ2-2, the V gene TRBV9, with 11 positions matching TRBD2. The CDR3 sequence: CASTHNLAGGLGGELFF. The CDR3 region has the DNA TGTGCCAGCACACATAATCTAGCGGGAGGTCTTGGCGGGGAGCTGTTTTTT. The entire variable domain, with the rest obtained from reference TRBV9 and TRBJ2-2, is as follows: DSGVTQTPKHLITATGQRVTLRCSPRSGDLSVYWYQQSLDQGLQFLIQYYNGEERAKGNILERFSAQQFPDLHSELNLSSLELGDSALYFCASTHNLAGGLGGELFFGEGSRLTVL.